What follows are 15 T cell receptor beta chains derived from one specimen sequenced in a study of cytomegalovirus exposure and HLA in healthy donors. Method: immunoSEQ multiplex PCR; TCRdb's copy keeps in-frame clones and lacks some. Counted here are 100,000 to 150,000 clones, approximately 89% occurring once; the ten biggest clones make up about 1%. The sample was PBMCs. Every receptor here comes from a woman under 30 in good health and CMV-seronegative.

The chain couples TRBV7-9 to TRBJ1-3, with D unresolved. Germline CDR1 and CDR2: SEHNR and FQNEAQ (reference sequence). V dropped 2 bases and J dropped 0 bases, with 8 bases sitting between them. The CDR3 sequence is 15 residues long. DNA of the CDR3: TGTGCCAGCAGCTTACTTGGAGTCTCTGGAAACACCATATATTTT. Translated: CASSLLGVSGNTIYF.

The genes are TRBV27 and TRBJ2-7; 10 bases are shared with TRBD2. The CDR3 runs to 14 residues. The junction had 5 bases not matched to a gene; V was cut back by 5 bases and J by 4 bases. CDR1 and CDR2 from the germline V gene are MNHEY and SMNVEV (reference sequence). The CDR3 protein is CASSPSGRRYEQYF. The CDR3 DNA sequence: TGTGCCAGCAGTCCTAGCGGGAGAAGGTACGAGCAGTACTTC.

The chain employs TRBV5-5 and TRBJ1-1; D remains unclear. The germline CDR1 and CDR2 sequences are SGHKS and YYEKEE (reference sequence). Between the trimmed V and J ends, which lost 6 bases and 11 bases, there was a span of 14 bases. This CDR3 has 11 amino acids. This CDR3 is CASTEALGAFF. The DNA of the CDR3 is TGTGCCAGCACGGAGGCCTTGGGGGCTTTCTTT.

CDR3 bases: TGTGCCAGCAGCACTGCAGAGACCCAGTACTTC. It codes for CASSTAETQYF. This chain connects TRBV28 to TRBJ2-5; D call uncertain. The CDR3 contains 11 residues. The V gene lost 6 bases and the J gene lost 4 bases, with 6 bases spanning the gap. The germline gives CDR1 MDHEN, CDR2 SYDVKM.

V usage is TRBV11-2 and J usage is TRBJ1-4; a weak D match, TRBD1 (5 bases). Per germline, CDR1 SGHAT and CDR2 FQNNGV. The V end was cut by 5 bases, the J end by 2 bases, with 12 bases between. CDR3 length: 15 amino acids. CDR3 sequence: CASSPRQTTNEKLFF. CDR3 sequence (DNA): TGTGCCAGCAGCCCGCGACAGACTACTAATGAAAAACTGTTTTTT. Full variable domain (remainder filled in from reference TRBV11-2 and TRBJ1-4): EAGVAQSPRYKIIEKRQSVAFWCNPISGHATLYWYQQILGQGPKLLIQFQNNGVVDDSQLPKDRFSAERLKGVDSTLKIQPAKLEDSAVYLCASSPRQTTNEKLFFGSGTQLSVL.

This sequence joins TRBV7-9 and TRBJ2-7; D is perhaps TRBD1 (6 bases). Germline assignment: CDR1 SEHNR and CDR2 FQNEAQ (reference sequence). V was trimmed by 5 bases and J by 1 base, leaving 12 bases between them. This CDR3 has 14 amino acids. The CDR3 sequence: CASSPGQRSYEQYV. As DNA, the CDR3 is TGTGCCAGCAGCCCTGGACAGCGATCCTACGAGCAGTACGTC.

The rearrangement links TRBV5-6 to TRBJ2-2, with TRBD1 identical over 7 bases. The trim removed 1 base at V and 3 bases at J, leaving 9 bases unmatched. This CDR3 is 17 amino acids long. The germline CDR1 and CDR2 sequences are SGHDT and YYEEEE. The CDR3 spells CASSLYPGQIYTGELFF. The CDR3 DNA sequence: TGTGCCAGCAGCTTGTATCCGGGACAGATTTACACCGGGGAGCTGTTTTTT.

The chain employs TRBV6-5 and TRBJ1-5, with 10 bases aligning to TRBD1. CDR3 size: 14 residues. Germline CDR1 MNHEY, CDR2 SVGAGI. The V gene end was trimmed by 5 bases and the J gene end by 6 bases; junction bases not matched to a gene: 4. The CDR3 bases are TGTGCCAGCAGTACCGACAGGGGGCTTCAGCCCCAGCATTTT. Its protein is CASSTDRGLQPQHF.

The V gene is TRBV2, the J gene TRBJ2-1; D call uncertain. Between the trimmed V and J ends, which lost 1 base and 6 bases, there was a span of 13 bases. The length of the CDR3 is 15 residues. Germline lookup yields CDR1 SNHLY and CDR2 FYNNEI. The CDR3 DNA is TGTGCCAGCAGTGAAGAAGGCGGAGTGGGCAATGAGCAGTTCTTC. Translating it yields CASSEEGGVGNEQFF.

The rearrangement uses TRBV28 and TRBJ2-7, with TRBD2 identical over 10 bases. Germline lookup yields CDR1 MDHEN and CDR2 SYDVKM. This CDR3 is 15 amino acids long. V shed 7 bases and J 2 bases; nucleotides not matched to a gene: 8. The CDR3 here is CASTAELAGPYEQYF. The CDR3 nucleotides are TGTGCCAGCACCGCGGAACTAGCGGGACCCTACGAGCAGTACTTC.

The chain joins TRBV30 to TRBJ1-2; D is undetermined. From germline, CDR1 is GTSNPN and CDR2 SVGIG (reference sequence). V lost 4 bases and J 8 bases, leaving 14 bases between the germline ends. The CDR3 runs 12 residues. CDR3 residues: CAWNGRGGGYTF. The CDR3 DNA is TGTGCCTGGAACGGACGGGGAGGAGGCTACACCTTC.

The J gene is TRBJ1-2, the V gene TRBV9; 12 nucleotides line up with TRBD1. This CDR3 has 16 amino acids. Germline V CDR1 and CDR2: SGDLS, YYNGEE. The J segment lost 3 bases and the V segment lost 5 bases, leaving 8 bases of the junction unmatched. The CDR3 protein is CASRPGQGARDYGYTF. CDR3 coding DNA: TGTGCCAGCAGGCCGGGACAGGGGGCTAGGGACTATGGCTACACCTTC.

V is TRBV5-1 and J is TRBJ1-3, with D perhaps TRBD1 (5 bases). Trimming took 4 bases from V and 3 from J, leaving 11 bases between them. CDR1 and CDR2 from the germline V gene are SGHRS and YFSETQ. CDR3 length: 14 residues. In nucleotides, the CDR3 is TGCGCCAGCAGCCGCGACAGCCTTGGAAACACCATATATTTT. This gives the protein CASSRDSLGNTIYF.

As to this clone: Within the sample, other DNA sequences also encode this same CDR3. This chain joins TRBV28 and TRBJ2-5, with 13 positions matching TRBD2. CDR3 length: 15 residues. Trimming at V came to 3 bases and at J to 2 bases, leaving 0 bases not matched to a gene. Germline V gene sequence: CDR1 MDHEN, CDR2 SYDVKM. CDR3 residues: CASSLTSGGQETQYF. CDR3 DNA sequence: TGTGCCAGCAGTTTGACTAGCGGGGGGCAAGAGACCCAGTACTTC.

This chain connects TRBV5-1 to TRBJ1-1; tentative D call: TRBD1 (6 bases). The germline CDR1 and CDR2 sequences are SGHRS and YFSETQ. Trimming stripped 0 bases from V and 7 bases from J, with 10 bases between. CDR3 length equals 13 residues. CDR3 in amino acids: CASSLEVRGEAFF. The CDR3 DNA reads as TGCGCCAGCAGCTTGGAGGTCAGGGGTGAAGCTTTCTTT.